This T cell receptor beta chain was retrieved from a study of CD8+ T cells in alopecia areata. Following extraction, RNA underwent reverse transcription to cDNA, which served as the sequencing template. Libraries were prepared by immunoSEQ multiplex PCR; TCRdb keeps only in-frame clonotypes and omits some of them. The sample has roughly 70,000 clones, roughly 28% seen once; the top ten hold under 15%. Study observations and caveats: For patients receiving tofacitinib, scalp clonality and expanded CD8+ clones among the top 100 significantly decreased. Compared with mice, patients displayed less clear TCR sharing, possibly for HLA-related reasons.

Comments on this clone: Its antigen is as yet unknown.

The treatment here: oral pan-JAK inhibitor, 5-10 mg twice daily. The CDR3 is 16 residues long. V lost 3 bases and J lost 2, with 15 bases in between. CDR1 is SNHLY and CDR2 is FYNNEI in the germline V gene. This clonotype was obtained from a human donor with alopecia areata. The V gene is TRBV2, the J gene TRBJ2-3, with D perhaps matching TRBD2 (6 bases). The sample here was CD8+ T cells sorted from blood, taken at week 4, from a patient treated with tofacitinib. CDR3 protein: CASSDFGGDLTDTQYF. CDR3 coding DNA: TGTGCCAGCAGTGACTTCGGCGGGGACCTCACAGATACGCAGTATTTT. The full variable domain, its missing parts supplied by reference TRBV2 and TRBJ2-3, is EPEVTQTPSHQVTQMGQEVILRCVPISNHLYFYWYRQILGQKVEFLVSFYNNEISEKSEIFDDQFSVERPDGSNFTLKIRSTKLEDSAMYFCASSDFGGDLTDTQYFGPGTRLTVL.